These T cell receptor beta chains were read from a single sample in a study of T cell responses to AZD1222 COVID-19 vaccine. Assay used: immunoSEQ multiplex PCR; TCRdb lists only in-frame clones, some missing. The data contain approximately 68,000 clones, approximately 90% of them seen just once; the ten biggest clones take up more than 4.5%. The sample here was peripheral blood, taken 28 days after the second dose of the MenACWY control vaccine. Receptor source: an adult who received the MenACWY meningococcal vaccine as a control. CDR3s include the opening cysteine and the closing phenylalanine or tryptophan.

>15|TRBJ2-3|TRBV5-1
CASKRRRSGTDTQYF
>15|TRBJ1-5|TRBV6-2/TRBV6-3
CASNPGRGIHQPQHF
>13|TRBJ2-7|TRBV2
CASSGQVSYEQYF
>14|TRBJ2-2|TRBV24-1
CATSDRRNTGELFF
>14|TRBJ1-6|TRBV11-2
CASSYRGNNSPLHF
>12|TRBJ1-2|TRBV9
CASSADRYGYTF
>15|TRBJ2-5|TRBV5-1
CASRPYGTSPRAQYF
>14|TRBJ1-4|TRBV3-1/TRBV3-2
CASSQDRAVEKLFF
>15|TRBJ2-7|TRBV7-6
CASSPGTVISYEQYF
>13|TRBJ2-5|TRBV28
CASREGTRETQYF
>16|TRBJ2-1|TRBV5-8
CASSSWAMTTINEQFF
>16|TRBJ2-1|TRBV7-9
CASSPGTGASYNEQFF
>15|TRBJ2-3|TRBV5-4
CASSSHRGRRDTQYF
>15|TRBJ2-7|TRBV6-2/TRBV6-3
CASSYRLDQRREQYF
>12|TRBJ2-7|TRBV14
CASSPQGYEQYF
>17|TRBJ2-1|TRBV28
CASSSLGSGRSYNEQFF
>13|TRBJ2-7|TRBV4-1
CASRRTGEDEQYF
>14|TRBJ1-1|TRBV28
CASSLGTQGTEAFF
>15|TRBJ1-5|TRBV7-2
CASSIGTGRNQPQHF
>13|TRBJ1-1|TRBV29-1
CSVEGQPNTEAFF
>15|TRBJ2-7|TRBV18
CASSPPSQGNYEQYF
>16|TRBJ2-1|TRBV9
CASSVASGLDYNEQFF
>15|TRBJ1-5|TRBV19
CASSPQKSGNQPQHF
>13|TRBJ2-3|TRBV7-2
CASRPSGSDTQYF
>13|TRBJ1-5|TRBV28
CASSSDRGQPQHF
>16|TRBJ1-3|TRBV19
CASSGRLLDSGNTIYF
>16|TRBJ2-3|TRBV19
CASSALASTSTDTQYF
>13|TRBJ2-7|TRBV30
CAWSVGRPYEQYF
>13|TRBJ2-1|TRBV5-4
CASRLTQGDEQFF
>16|TRBJ1-4|TRBV5-5
CASSLGTDATNEKLFF
>16|TRBJ2-3|TRBV30
CAWSPPGGGATDTQYF
>16|TRBJ2-3|TRBV10-3
CAISRGSQPSTDTQYF
>18|TRBJ2-1|TRBV4-3
CASSQGSGGAGSYNEQFF
>15|TRBJ1-2|TRBV5-4
CASSPDRLANYGYTF
>20|TRBJ2-2|TRBV12-5
CASGLVPGLALPRFTGELFF
>16|TRBJ2-3|TRBV18
CASSPRRDTDTDTQYF
>14|TRBJ2-5|TRBV9
CASSSRSGEETQYF
>16|TRBJ1-5|TRBV4-3
CASSQNPGQGGQPQHF
>11|TRBJ1-2|TRBV6-2/TRBV6-3
CASSWGQGGSF
>14|TRBJ1-1|TRBV5-1
CASSFRPMNTEAFF
>13|TRBJ1-2|TRBV30
CAWSSQGGYGYTF
>15|TRBJ2-1|TRBV5-1
CASSFGGSSYNEQFF
>15|TRBJ2-7|TRBV7-6
CASSLVAGTSYEQYF
>12|TRBJ2-1|TRBV30
CAWSRSYNEQFF